These 30 T cell receptor beta chains were sequenced from one sample in a study of T cells in Graves' hyperthyroidism and ophthalmopathy. There were TCR beta CDR3 regions amplified from RNA transcripts. The HTBI primer set served for first-round RT-PCR of the TCR CDR3. TCRdb passed the multiplex PCR reads through MiXCR, listing each CDR3 protein once. The sample holds about 610,000 distinct CDR3 sequences; about 15% are singletons and the top ten take 3.5% to 4.5%. The sample was blood. All receptors derive from a woman aged 40 to 50 with Graves' ophthalmopathy.

This chain uses TRBV5-6 with TRBJ2-6, with 14 nucleotides matching TRBD2. This CDR3 is built from 20 residues. Germline CDR1 SGHDT, CDR2 YYEEEE. The CDR3 spells CGSRGLAGVSSLSGANVLTF. CDR3 nucleotides: TGTGGCAGTAGGGGACTAGCGGGAGTTTCTTCTTTATCTGGGGCCAACGTCCTGACTTTC.

The chain links TRBV12-3 or TRBV12-4 to TRBJ1-5; D remains ambiguous. This CDR3 is 14 amino acids long. V was pared by 6 bases and J by 5 bases, with 14 bases between. CDR3 amino acids: CASSRNPADQPQHF. The CDR3 DNA reads TGTGCCAGCAGCCGAAACCCAGCCGATCAGCCCCAGCATTTT.

This clonotype was recorded once. The chain is built from TRBV12-3 or TRBV12-4 and TRBJ2-5; possible D gene TRBD1, 6 bases. CDR3 length: 13 residues. V lost 5 bases and J 7 bases, leaving 14 bases between the germline ends. The CDR3 DNA sequence: TGTGCCAGCAGTATCCGGACAGAAGGGACCCAGTACTTC. This codes for CASSIRTEGTQYF.

This clonotype came up many times. A much larger clonotype is one base distant, so this may be a read error. The chain has TRBV5-5 and TRBJ2-2; unclear D gene. The CDR3 sequence is 12 residues long. V lost 2 bases and J 4 bases, leaving 3 bases between the germline ends. Germline values: CDR1 SGHKS, CDR2 YYEKEE (reference sequence). CDR3 sequence reads: CASSLATGELFF. The CDR3 DNA follows: TGTGCCAGCAGCTTAGCCACCGGGGAGCTGTTTTTT.

Many counts were recorded for this clonotype. The V call is TRBV20-1, the J call TRBJ2-7; maybe TRBD2 (5 bases). In germline, CDR1 is DFQATT, CDR2 SNEGSKA (reference sequence). This CDR3 spans 16 amino acids. V was trimmed by 3 bases and J by 5 bases, leaving 23 bases between them. This chain's CDR3 is CSARIALNGVSDEQYF. The CDR3 DNA reads TGCAGTGCTAGGATCGCCCTCAACGGGGTATCCGACGAGCAGTACTTC.

This clonotype has a count of ten or more. This chain connects TRBV10-1 to TRBJ2-7, with D tentatively TRBD1 (6 bases). The CDR3 is 12 residues long. Trimming removed 10 bases at V and 6 bases at J, with 16 bases between. Germline loops: CDR1 WNHNN, CDR2 SYGVQD (reference sequence). The CDR3 DNA sequence: TGCGCCACGGGCCGGACAGAGGGCGAGCAGTACTTC. Translating it yields CATGRTEGEQYF.

This clonotype was recorded at least ten times. This chain connects TRBV11-2 to TRBJ2-7; D uncertain. The ends were cut back, 0 bases at V and 2 bases at J, with 8 bases in the middle. The length of the CDR3 is 14 residues. In germline, CDR1 is SGHAT, CDR2 FQNNGV. The DNA for the CDR3 is TGTGCCAGCAGCTTAGAGCTCGCCACCTACGAGCAGTACTTC. It is translated as CASSLELATYEQYF.

This clonotype was seen a handful of times. The chain combines TRBV6-5 with TRBJ2-7, with D hard to call. The CDR3 extends over 16 amino acids. Per the germline V gene, CDR1 is MNHEY and CDR2 is SVGAGI. The germline V and J ends were trimmed by 0 bases and 1 base, with 13 bases remaining between them. CDR3 coding DNA: TGTGCCAGCAGTTACTCAGGCCACTACCAATCCTACGAGCAGTACTTC. Amino acid sequence: CASSYSGHYQSYEQYF.

The chain is built from TRBV18 and TRBJ2-7; TRBD2 might be the D (6 bases). V gave up 1 base and J gave up 4 bases, with 8 bases separating them. The CDR3 runs to 13 residues. Germline V gives CDR1 KGHSH, CDR2 LQKENI. The DNA of the CDR3 is TGTGCCAGCTCACCACTGGAGGGTTACGAGCAGTACTTC. This encodes CASSPLEGYEQYF.

CDR3 sequence (DNA): TGTGCCAGCAGCGCCAGCGGGGGGGCGGGTCAGCCCCAGCATTTT. Its protein product is CASSASGGAGQPQHF. The V and J genes are TRBV9 and TRBJ1-5; D might be TRBD1 (6 bases). Trimming pared 3 bases from V and 6 bases from J, leaving 16 bases between. Germline CDR1 is SGDLS and CDR2 is YYNGEE. The CDR3 sequence is 15 residues long.

This clonotype was found a few times. The J gene is TRBJ2-2, the V gene TRBV29-1; possibly TRBD1 or TRBD2 for D (5 bases each). V lost 6 bases, J lost 6 bases, and 11 bases lay in between. Germline V gives CDR1 SQVTM, CDR2 ANQGSEA. The CDR3 runs 12 residues. The CDR3 region is CSVAGTPGELFF. CDR3 DNA sequence: TGCAGCGTAGCCGGGACCCCCGGGGAGCTGTTTTTT.

This clonotype occurred a few times. The gene calls are TRBV20-1 and TRBJ1-1; D remains ambiguous. This CDR3 spans 15 amino acids. Per the germline V gene, CDR1 is DFQATT and CDR2 is SNEGSKA (reference sequence). V was shortened by 0 bases and J by 0 bases, with 11 bases between the two germline ends. The CDR3: CSARDLRNLNTEAFF. The CDR3 region has the DNA TGCAGTGCTAGAGATCTTCGAAACTTGAACACTGAAGCTTTCTTT.

In this sample, this clonotype turned up many times. Here the CDR3 reads CASTKPGGIGYGYTF. The CDR3 coding sequence is TGTGCCAGCACTAAGCCGGGGGGTATTGGCTATGGCTACACCTTC. The genes are TRBV28 and TRBJ1-2, with a possible D match to TRBD1 (5 bases). The CDR3 length is 15 residues. V lost 7 bases, J lost 4 bases, and 19 bases lay in between. Germline V lookup: CDR1 MDHEN, CDR2 SYDVKM.

The chain links TRBV10-3 to TRBJ2-3, with D unresolved. The CDR3 sequence is 16 residues long. V lost 5 bases to trimming and J lost 0 bases, with 15 bases between them. Germline CDR1 ENHRY, CDR2 SYGVKD. The CDR3 protein is CAISSATPRSTDTQYF. The CDR3 region has the DNA TGTGCCATCAGTAGCGCAACCCCTCGAAGCACAGATACGCAGTATTTT.

The DNA of the CDR3 is TGTGCCAGCAGCCAAGACGCGGGACTAGCGGGCCACCAAAACATTCAGTACTTC. It encodes CASSQDAGLAGHQNIQYF. The rearrangement uses TRBV3-1 and TRBJ2-4, with 12 bases matching TRBD2. The CDR3 extends over 18 amino acids. V dropped 0 bases and J dropped 5; count of bases not matched to a gene: 8. Germline CDR1 reads LGHDT; CDR2 reads YNNKEL (reference sequence).

This chain uses TRBV7-9 with TRBJ1-1; D is possibly TRBD1 (6 bases). Looked up from germline, CDR1 is SEHNR and CDR2 is FQNEAQ (reference sequence). The CDR3 loop spans 15 amino acids. Trimming left V 2 bases short and J 5 bases short, with 15 bases between. CDR3: CASSLSEAGATEAFF. In DNA, the CDR3 is TGTGCCAGCAGCTTATCCGAGGCGGGGGCGACTGAAGCTTTCTTT. Full variable domain (rest looked up from reference TRBV7-9 and TRBJ1-1): DTGVSQNPRHKITKRGQNVTFRCDPISEHNRLYWYRQTLGQGPEFLTYFQNEAQLEKSRLLSDRFSAERPKGSFSTLEIQRTEQGDSAMYLCASSLSEAGATEAFFGQGTRLTVV.

This chain joins TRBV6-5 and TRBJ1-6, with TRBD1 identical over 8 bases. The length of the CDR3 is 16 residues. With V trimmed by 2 bases and J by 10 bases, 10 bases remained unmatched. Germline-derived CDR1 and CDR2 are MNHEY and SVGAGI. CDR3 coding DNA: TGTGCCAGCAGTTACGACAGGGGCCTCGAGTTCTCACCCCTCCACTTT. This sequence encodes CASSYDRGLEFSPLHF.

In the case of this clonotype: This could be a read error, since a much larger clone is one nucleotide away. The chain carries TRBV11-2 and TRBJ1-2; D is unclear. Germline-derived CDR1 and CDR2 are SGHAT and FQNNGV. Trimming shortened V by 0 bases and J by 7 bases, and 12 bases separated the two germline ends. CDR3 size: 14 residues. CDR3 bases: TGTGCCAGCAGCTTAGATCCCCTAACATTTGGCTACACCTTC. It codes for CASSLDPLTFGYTF.

This clonotype was seen at least ten times. The rearrangement links TRBV7-2 to TRBJ1-1, with D uncertain. Trimming removed 1 base at V and 6 bases at J, with 12 bases between. The length of the CDR3 is 14 residues. Germline V gene sequence: CDR1 SGHTA, CDR2 FQGNSA. DNA of the CDR3: TGTGCCAGCAGCTTAGAGGTGAACATCGCTGAAGCTTTCTTT. Translated, it gives CASSLEVNIAEAFF.

This clonotype was seen once. The chain combines TRBV28 with TRBJ1-2; D possibly corresponds to TRBD1 (6 bases). With 2 bases removed from V and 8 bases from J, the gap between germline ends came to 18 bases. From germline, CDR1 is MDHEN and CDR2 SYDVKM. The CDR3 is 15 residues long. The chain's CDR3 is CASSLIRTAVSGYTF. Here the CDR3 DNA reads TGTGCCAGCAGTTTAATCCGGACAGCCGTTTCGGGCTACACCTTC.

This clonotype was picked up many times. The chain couples TRBV7-9 to TRBJ2-2; 7 bases are shared with TRBD1. The CDR3 runs to 15 residues. Germline V lookup: CDR1 SEHNR, CDR2 FQNEAQ (reference sequence). The trim removed 5 bases at V and 3 bases at J, leaving 6 bases unmatched. The CDR3 DNA reads as TGTGCCAGCAGCCGCTTGGGACAGTACACCGGGGAGCTGTTTTTT. This encodes CASSRLGQYTGELFF.

The table lists this clonotype with many counts. The chain recombines TRBV28 with TRBJ1-1, with D hard to call. V lost 7 bases and J lost 1, with 10 bases in between. CDR1 is MDHEN, CDR2 SYDVKM, per germline. This CDR3 is 13 amino acids long. The CDR3 DNA sequence: TGTGCCAGCACCTTCCCTAAGAACACTGAAGCTTTCTTT. Its translation is CASTFPKNTEAFF.

This clonotype has only a few counts. The V and J genes are TRBV12-5 and TRBJ1-2; perhaps TRBD1 as D (5 bases). Deletions cut 5 bases from V and 3 bases from J, with 10 bases between. The CDR3 has 13 residues. CDR1 is LGHNT and CDR2 is FRNRAP in the germline V gene. The CDR3 here is CASGQDSYYGYTF. The CDR3 DNA reads TGTGCTAGTGGTCAAGACAGCTACTATGGCTACACCTTC.

This clonotype was seen at least ten times. V usage is TRBV29-1 and J usage is TRBJ2-7; 9 bases are a match to TRBD2. Germline assignment: CDR1 SQVTM and CDR2 ANQGSEA. The CDR3 is 16 residues long. Trimming at V came to 0 bases and at J to 3 bases, leaving 9 bases not matched to a gene. The CDR3 nucleotides read TGCAGCGTTGAAGATACGGTAGCGGGAGAGCGCTACGAGCAGTACTTC. Encoded protein: CSVEDTVAGERYEQYF.

The chain employs TRBV20-1 and TRBJ2-2; a possible D gene is TRBD2 (5 bases). The germline V gene encodes CDR1 DFQATT and CDR2 SNEGSKA (reference sequence). V was trimmed by 6 bases and J by 1 base, leaving 12 bases between them. This CDR3 has 14 residues. The CDR3 DNA follows: TGCAGTGCCGAGAGGCGGGTGAACACCGGGGAGCTGTTTTTT. Its protein is CSAERRVNTGELFF.

The genes are TRBV2 and TRBJ2-7, with D possibly being TRBD2 (6 bases). This CDR3 has 15 amino acids. Trimming removed 7 bases from V and 3 bases from J, with 19 bases in between. The germline gives CDR1 SNHLY, CDR2 FYNNEI. Here the CDR3 reads CASTVPGEQFYEQYF. The CDR3 region has the DNA TGTGCCAGCACGGTCCCGGGGGAGCAGTTCTACGAGCAGTACTTC.

In this sample, this clonotype turned up many times. The chain has TRBV28 and TRBJ1-5; no clear D. CDR3 size: 12 residues. CDR1 and CDR2 (germline): MDHEN, SYDVKM. The V end was cut by 8 bases, the J end by 4 bases, with 9 bases between. The CDR3 bases are TGTGCCAGCTGCGAGGTAAATCAGCCCCAGCATTTT. Encoded protein: CASCEVNQPQHF.

This clonotype has a handful of counts. The chain carries TRBV18 and TRBJ2-5, with 9 bases lining up with TRBD1. The CDR3 loop spans 14 amino acids. J lost 1 base, V lost 5 bases, and 2 bases had no gene match. The germline V gene has CDR1 KGHSH and CDR2 LQKENI. The CDR3 here is CASSGTGSQETQYF. The DNA for the CDR3 is TGTGCCAGCTCAGGGACAGGGAGCCAAGAGACCCAGTACTTC.

Of note for this clonotype: Since a much larger clone is just one base distant, this may be a read error. V usage is TRBV19 and J usage is TRBJ1-5; a possible D gene is TRBD1 (5 bases). CDR3 length equals 14 residues. Germline V gene lookup returns CDR1 LNHDA and CDR2 SQIVND (reference sequence). The CDR3 DNA reads TGTGCCACCAATGGGGGGTTTGGCAATCAGCCCAAGCATTTT. It is translated as CATNGGFGNQPKHF.

The chain joins TRBV6-5 to TRBJ2-5, with 9 bases fitting TRBD2. This CDR3 region has 18 residues. V lost 2 bases, J lost 3 bases, and 13 bases stayed unmatched. Germline lookup yields CDR1 MNHEY and CDR2 SVGAGI. The CDR3 spells CASSYPKGRGGREETQYF. In DNA, the CDR3 is TGTGCCAGCAGTTACCCGAAGGGGCGGGGGGGCCGAGAAGAGACCCAGTACTTC.